The 18 T cell receptor beta chains reported below all come from one sample, sequenced in a study of T cell changes during pregnancy in multiple sclerosis. Profiling relied on immunoSEQ multiplex PCR, and the TCRdb table lists in-frame clones only, not all of them. In the table there are some 94,000 clones, roughly 90% of which are singletons. The sample here was peripheral blood, taken in the first trimester of pregnancy. The origin of the receptors is a female donor with multiple sclerosis, enrolled in a pregnancy study.

Of note for this clone: The junction departs from the called germline gene at one end, perhaps through a read error. This CDR3 is CASSSDRESHF. The CDR3 DNA reads as TGCGCCAGCAGCTCCGACAGGGAGTCCCACTTC. The chain employs TRBV5-1 and TRBJ2-7; 7 bases map to TRBD1. Germline loops: CDR1 SGHRS, CDR2 YFSETQ. The length of the CDR3 is 11 residues.

The gene calls are TRBV19 and TRBJ2-7; 9 nucleotides match TRBD2. The CDR3 runs to 15 residues. Germline lookup yields CDR1 LNHDA and CDR2 SQIVND (reference sequence). V shed 6 bases and J 3 bases; nucleotides not matched to a gene: 9. CDR3 amino acids: CASSIIAGDRYEQYF. Here the CDR3 DNA reads TGTGCCAGTAGCATAATAGCGGGAGACCGCTACGAGCAGTACTTC.

The chain couples TRBV6-1 to TRBJ1-5; 7 bases fit TRBD1. The germline V gene encodes CDR1 MNHNS and CDR2 SASEGT. The trim removed 5 bases at V and 4 bases at J, leaving 8 bases unmatched. This CDR3 region has 15 residues. The CDR3 loop reads CASSPTGERNQPQHF. The DNA of the CDR3 is TGTGCCAGCAGTCCTACAGGGGAAAGGAATCAGCCCCAGCATTTT.

This clone was seen more than once but under ten times. The V gene is TRBV25-1, the J gene TRBJ2-2; 7 bases are shared with TRBD1. Losses at the gene ends were 10 bases for V and 2 bases for J; bases not matched to a gene: 7. Per germline, CDR1 MGHDK and CDR2 SYGVNS. CDR3 length: 14 residues. The CDR3 reads CATENRGNTGELFF. For the CDR3, the DNA is TGTGCCACCGAGAACAGGGGAAACACCGGGGAGCTGTTTTTT.

The chain employs TRBV27 and TRBJ2-1, with 8 bases aligning to TRBD2. V gave up 3 bases and J gave up 1 base; unmatched junction bases: 23. Germline loops: CDR1 MNHEY, CDR2 SMNVEV (reference sequence). This CDR3 contains 22 residues. The CDR3 DNA reads TGTGCCAGCAGTTTTAGCCGCCGGGGGCTAGCGGGCATACTAGGGTCCTACAATGAGCAGTTCTTC. This translates into CASSFSRRGLAGILGSYNEQFF.

The CDR3 DNA sequence: TGTGCCAGCGGAGATGCGGGAGCCGAGCAGTACTTC. It translates to CASGDAGAEQYF. The chain carries TRBV6-1 and TRBJ2-7; TRBD2 matches 7 bases. The CDR3 is 12 amino acids. J gave up 6 bases and V 8 bases, and 7 bases lay outside the gene matches. The V gene's germline CDR1 is MNHNS and CDR2 SASEGT.

The chain carries TRBV27 and TRBJ2-1; D is unclear. Germline CDR1 MNHEY, CDR2 SMNVEV (reference sequence). Between the trimmed V and J ends, which lost 6 bases and 6 bases, there was a span of 21 bases. The CDR3 has 16 residues. The CDR3 nucleotides are TGTGCCAGCAGCGCCCGTTATGAGGTCCTAGGCAATGAGCAGTTCTTC. Its translation is CASSARYEVLGNEQFF.

This chain joins TRBV11-1 and TRBJ2-3; 11 bases map to TRBD1. V was pared by 7 bases and J by 6 bases, with 9 bases of the junction left unmatched. The germline V gene has CDR1 SGHAT and CDR2 FQDESV (reference sequence). The CDR3 runs 15 residues. CDR3 in DNA: TGTGCCAGCAAATCGAGGACAGGGGGCGAGGATACGCAGTATTTT. This sequence encodes CASKSRTGGEDTQYF.

V usage is TRBV5-8 and J usage is TRBJ1-5; D perhaps matches TRBD1 (6 bases). The germline V gene encodes CDR1 SGHTS and CDR2 YDEGEE. The V and J ends lost 3 bases and 5 bases respectively, with 9 bases between them. CDR3 length: 13 residues. The CDR3 region is CASSSRGYQPQHF. The CDR3 DNA is TGTGCCAGCAGCTCGAGGGGGTATCAGCCCCAGCATTTT.

The chain carries TRBV27 and TRBJ2-3; weak D call: TRBD2 (6 bases). The CDR3 is made up of 13 amino acids. V was pared by 4 bases and J by 3 bases, with 8 bases between. CDR1 is MNHEY and CDR2 is SMNVEV in the germline V gene (reference sequence). The CDR3 nucleotides read TGTGCCAGCAGTTACCGGGAGACAGATACGCAGTATTTT. Encoded protein: CASSYRETDTQYF.

The rearrangement links TRBV9 to TRBJ2-1, with D maybe TRBD1 (6 bases). V was shortened by 0 bases and J by 0 bases, with 13 bases between the two germline ends. CDR1 SGDLS and CDR2 YYNGEE come from the germline V gene. The CDR3 sequence is 17 residues long. This CDR3 reads CASSVVGQLSSYNEQFF. CDR3 DNA sequence: TGTGCCAGCAGCGTAGTAGGACAGTTGAGCTCCTACAATGAGCAGTTCTTC.

Details on this clone: An end of the junction does not agree with germline; a read error may underlie this. The genes are TRBV2 and TRBJ2-1; unclear D gene. The CDR3 contains 14 residues. In germline, CDR1 is SNHLY, CDR2 FYNNEI. For the CDR3, the DNA is TGTGCCAGCAGTAAAGCGACTCCGGGCAATGAGCAGTTCTTC. It encodes CASSKATPGNEQFF.

V usage is TRBV7-2 and J usage is TRBJ1-5; maybe TRBD1 (5 bases). CDR3 length: 18 amino acids. The germline gives CDR1 SGHTA, CDR2 FQGNSA. V was pared by 5 bases and J by 3 bases, with 23 bases between. The CDR3 is CASSPNHAGNGANQPQHF. Written as DNA, the CDR3 is TGTGCCAGCAGCCCAAATCACGCAGGGAATGGAGCCAATCAGCCCCAGCATTTT. Full variable domain (outside the CDR3, taken from reference TRBV7-2 and TRBJ1-5): GAGVSQSPSNKVTEKGKDVELRCDPISGHTALYWYRQSLGQGLEFLIYFQGNSAPDKSGLPSDRFSAERTGGSVSTLTIQRTQQEDSAVYLCASSPNHAGNGANQPQHFGDGTRLSIL.

The chain has TRBV5-1 and TRBJ1-1; D unresolved. V lost 0 bases to trimming and J lost 1 base, with 10 bases between them. The CDR3 is made up of 15 amino acids. Per the germline V gene, CDR1 is SGHRS and CDR2 is YFSETQ. The CDR3 is CASSLVFRGNTEAFF. CDR3 bases: TGCGCCAGCAGCTTGGTCTTCCGGGGGAACACTGAAGCTTTCTTT.

The chain carries TRBV5-1 and TRBJ1-5; the match to TRBD1 covers 10 bases. The trim removed 1 base at V and 5 bases at J, leaving 12 bases unmatched. The CDR3 length is 18 residues. Looked up from germline, CDR1 is SGHRS and CDR2 is YFSETQ. CDR3 region: CASSLYPGTGALDQPQHF. Written as DNA, the CDR3 is TGCGCCAGCAGCTTGTATCCCGGGACAGGGGCCCTCGATCAGCCCCAGCATTTT.

This sequence joins TRBV7-2 and TRBJ2-1; 10 bases line up with TRBD2. Per the germline V gene, CDR1 is SGHTA and CDR2 is FQGNSA. Germline trimming cut 7 bases from V and 3 bases from J; bases unmatched to any gene: 3. The CDR3 runs 14 residues. The DNA for the CDR3 is TGTGCCAGCACCGGACTAGCGGACTACAATGAGCAGTTCTTC. Protein product: CASTGLADYNEQFF.

V usage is TRBV7-8 and J usage is TRBJ2-7, with a weak D call TRBD2 (6 bases). This CDR3 region has 13 residues. Per the germline V gene, CDR1 is SGHVS and CDR2 is FQNEAQ. With 3 bases removed from V and 3 bases from J, the gap between germline ends came to 9 bases. In DNA form, the CDR3 reads TGTGCCAGCAGCTTCGACGGGAGCTACGAGCAGTACTTC. Protein sequence: CASSFDGSYEQYF.

This clone occurred once. The chain joins TRBV5-4 to TRBJ1-5, with D possibly TRBD1 on 5 matching bases. The germline CDR1 and CDR2 sequences are SGHNT and YYREEE (reference sequence). CDR3 length equals 13 residues. Trimming shortened V by 2 bases and J by 2 bases, and 5 bases separated the two germline ends. CDR3 sequence (DNA): TGTGCCAGCAGCTTACAGGGCAATCAGCCCCAGCATTTT. Its protein product is CASSLQGNQPQHF.